Each of the 20 T cell receptor beta chains below was sequenced from the same sample in a study of CD8+ T cells in alopecia areata. Documented treatment: oral pan-JAK inhibitor, 5-10 mg twice daily. cDNA reverse transcribed from extracted RNA served as the sequencing template. The repertoire was sequenced with immunoSEQ multiplex PCR; TCRdb's copy has only in-frame clones and lacks some. The sample has some 190,000 clones; roughly three fifths are singletons. The sequencing here drew on CD4+ T cells sorted from blood, taken at week 4, from a patient treated with tofacitinib. The receptors shown here come from a human donor with alopecia areata.

The V call is TRBV30, the J call TRBJ2-5; D not certain. The germline V gene encodes CDR1 GTSNPN and CDR2 SVGIG (reference sequence). This CDR3 contains 13 residues. The V and J ends lost 0 bases and 3 bases respectively, with 8 bases between them. The CDR3 nucleotides are TGTGCCTGGAGTGTAAGACTTGAAGAGACCCAGTACTTC. Translation: CAWSVRLEETQYF.

V is TRBV7-2 and J is TRBJ2-7; 11 bases map to TRBD2. The CDR3 runs to 16 residues. Unmatched junction bases numbered 3, after V lost 0 bases and J lost 2 bases. The germline V gene has CDR1 SGHTA and CDR2 FQGNSA. The CDR3 DNA reads TGTGCCAGCAGCTTAGCGACTAGCGGGGCGGCCTACGAGCAGTACTTC. Protein sequence: CASSLATSGAAYEQYF.

The CDR3 DNA is TGTGCCTGGAGTGTAAAGGGGATGGGAATCAATGAGCAGTTCTTC. Translation: CAWSVKGMGINEQFF. The gene calls are TRBV30 and TRBJ2-1; possibly TRBD1 for D (5 bases). V was clipped by 0 bases and J by 6 bases, with 15 bases between them. In germline, CDR1 is GTSNPN, CDR2 SVGIG (reference sequence). This CDR3 comprises 15 residues.

A few counts support this clone. J is TRBJ1-1 and V is TRBV5-4; 7 nucleotides agree with TRBD1. With V trimmed by 4 bases and J by 8 bases, 11 bases remained unmatched. This CDR3 is built from 14 residues. Looked up from germline, CDR1 is SGHNT and CDR2 is YYREEE (reference sequence). DNA for the CDR3: TGTGCCAGCAGCCCGTCTAGTCGGGACAGAGAAGCTTTCTTT. Its translation is CASSPSSRDREAFF.

This chain uses TRBV29-1 with TRBJ1-2, with a weak D call TRBD1 (6 bases). Germline V gene lookup returns CDR1 SQVTM and CDR2 ANQGSEA. The CDR3 has 13 amino acids. V lost 6 bases and J 3 bases, leaving 14 bases between the germline ends. CDR3 in amino acids: CSVSRGVDYGYTF. The DNA of the CDR3 is TGCAGCGTCTCCAGGGGCGTGGACTATGGCTACACCTTC.

A remark on this clone: Other DNA sequences within the sample encode an identical CDR3. The chain carries TRBV20-1 and TRBJ2-5, with D uncertain. This CDR3 spans 10 amino acids. The germline V gene has CDR1 DFQATT and CDR2 SNEGSKA (reference sequence). Trimming cost V 0 bases and J 4 bases, with 0 bases left between them. The CDR3 DNA reads TGCAGTGCTAGAGAAGAGACCCAGTACTTC. This sequence encodes CSAREETQYF.

This clone was detected only once. The V call is TRBV2, the J call TRBJ1-1, with D maybe TRBD1 (5 bases). Germline lookup yields CDR1 SNHLY and CDR2 FYNNEI. The CDR3 runs to 13 residues. Between the trimmed V and J ends, which lost 7 bases and 2 bases, there was a span of 11 bases. This CDR3 is CASTSQGNTEAFF. Written as DNA, the CDR3 is TGTGCCAGCACTTCTCAGGGTAACACTGAAGCTTTCTTT.

The chain combines TRBV6-5 with TRBJ1-1; D remains unclear. This CDR3 is built from 13 residues. CDR1 and CDR2 (germline): MNHEY, SVGAGI. Trimming cost V 6 bases and J 0 bases, with 8 bases left between them. CDR3 DNA: TGTGCCAGCAGGCGAACAGTGAACACTGAAGCTTTCTTT. Its translation is CASRRTVNTEAFF.

The chain joins TRBV5-1 to TRBJ2-5, with a possible D match to TRBD1 (5 bases). V dropped 3 bases and J dropped 3 bases, with 12 bases sitting between them. The CDR3 totals 14 residues. Germline V gene sequence: CDR1 SGHRS, CDR2 YFSETQ. The CDR3 reads CASSSPGQEETQYF. The CDR3 DNA reads TGCGCCAGCAGCTCACCCGGACAAGAAGAGACCCAGTACTTC.

This chain uses TRBV7-8 with TRBJ2-3; 13 nucleotides line up with TRBD2. The V and J ends lost 5 bases and 4 bases, in that order; junction bases with no gene match: 6. Germline V lookup: CDR1 SGHVS, CDR2 FQNEAQ. This CDR3 spans 16 amino acids. In DNA, the CDR3 is TGTGCCAGCAGCCCTGGACTAGCGGGAGTATCAGATACGCAGTATTTT. It translates to CASSPGLAGVSDTQYF.

The chain carries TRBV9 and TRBJ1-2; D ambiguous. Per germline, CDR1 SGDLS and CDR2 YYNGEE. This CDR3 contains 13 residues. V lost 0 bases to trimming and J lost 5 bases, with 8 bases between them. As DNA, the CDR3 is TGTGCCAGCAGCGTAGTGTCAGGATATGGCTACACCTTC. Residues: CASSVVSGYGYTF. Together with reference TRBV9 and TRBJ1-2, the CDR3 gives the full variable domain: DSGVTQTPKHLITATGQRVTLRCSPRSGDLSVYWYQQSLDQGLQFLIQYYNGEERAKGNILERFSAQQFPDLHSELNLSSLELGDSALYFCASSVVSGYGYTFGSGTRLTVV.

This rearrangement joins TRBV7-2 to TRBJ2-1; 13 bases align to TRBD2. Unmatched junction bases numbered 16, after V lost 4 bases and J lost 7 bases. The CDR3 runs to 19 residues. Germline loops: CDR1 SGHTA, CDR2 FQGNSA. In DNA form, the CDR3 reads TGTGCCAGCAGCTCCATAGGACTAGCGGGAGTTGCATTAAGGAATGAGCAGTTCTTC. Translation: CASSSIGLAGVALRNEQFF.

The genes are TRBV5-6 and TRBJ1-1; 7 bases align to TRBD1. Germline V gene lookup returns CDR1 SGHDT and CDR2 YYEEEE. CDR3 length equals 11 residues. V lost 5 bases to trimming and J lost 11 bases; unmatched junction nucleotides: 6. Here the CDR3 DNA reads TGTGCCAGCAGTTCTGACAGGGTCGCTTTCTTT. It specifies CASSSDRVAFF. Complete variable domain (other parts from reference TRBV5-6 and TRBJ1-1): DAGVTQSPTHLIKTRGQQVTLRCSPKSGHDTVSWYQQALGQGPQFIFQYYEEEERQRGNFPDRFSGHQFPNYSSELNVNALLLGDSALYLCASSSDRVAFFGQGTRLTVV.

The chain carries TRBV25-1 and TRBJ2-7; 10 nucleotides line up with TRBD1. Germline-derived CDR1 and CDR2 are MGHDK and SYGVNS. The CDR3 consists of 14 residues. V shed 5 bases, J shed 2 bases, and the junction held 3 bases outside the gene matches. The CDR3 sequence is CASSTDRGPYEQYF. The CDR3 DNA follows: TGTGCCAGCAGTACAGACAGGGGGCCCTACGAGCAGTACTTC.

This clone was counted once. This chain links TRBV4-3 with TRBJ2-7, with 7 bases that match TRBD1. Germline lookup yields CDR1 LGHNA and CDR2 YSLEER. V dropped 1 base and J dropped 2; count of bases not matched to a gene: 5. This CDR3 has 15 residues. CDR3 in amino acids: CASSQVRQGAYEQYF. In DNA, the CDR3 is TGCGCCAGCAGCCAAGTGCGGCAGGGGGCCTACGAGCAGTACTTC.

The chain uses TRBV2 and TRBJ1-2; D is uncertain. The CDR3 is made up of 12 amino acids. Germline CDR1 is SNHLY and CDR2 is FYNNEI. V lost 6 bases, J lost 5 bases, and 10 bases lay in between. The CDR3 region has the DNA TGTGCCAGCAGCGACGACATTTATGGCTACACCTTC. It is translated as CASSDDIYGYTF.

The chain links TRBV29-1 to TRBJ2-5; D remains unclear. Trimming pared 3 bases from V and 1 base from J, leaving 6 bases between. The germline gives CDR1 SQVTM, CDR2 ANQGSEA. The CDR3 consists of 12 residues. CDR3 DNA: TGCAGCGTTGATCCAGGCCAAGAGACCCAGTACTTC. Protein sequence: CSVDPGQETQYF.

This clone has only a few counts. The V call is TRBV30, the J call TRBJ1-2; no firm D call. This CDR3 is built from 12 residues. Germline V CDR1 and CDR2: GTSNPN, SVGIG (reference sequence). Trimming cost V 3 bases and J 8 bases, with 13 bases left between them. CDR3 DNA: TGTGCCTGGAGGGGTACCGATCGGGGCTACACCTTC. The encoded protein is CAWRGTDRGYTF.

The rearrangement joins TRBV7-9 to TRBJ2-6; D is perhaps TRBD2 (5 bases). Germline CDR1 SEHNR, CDR2 FQNEAQ (reference sequence). CDR3 length: 16 amino acids. V was cut by 4 bases and J by 2 bases, with 12 bases left in between. The CDR3 loop is CASSWVAMAGANVLTF. The DNA for the CDR3 is TGTGCCAGCAGCTGGGTAGCGATGGCTGGGGCCAACGTCCTGACTTTC.

V gene TRBV29-1 combines with J gene TRBJ2-3, with D uncertain. The CDR3 has 14 amino acids. In germline, CDR1 is SQVTM, CDR2 ANQGSEA. The CDR3 DNA is TGCAGTGCCGCCGAAGGGTCCACCACAGATACGCAGTATTTT. Its translation: CSAAEGSTTDTQYF.